What follows describes a single TCR beta chain. This clonotype was counted between two and nine times. Its antigen is not yet known. No base quality values were provided; no much bigger clone lies one nucleotide off. Taken from cysteine to phenylalanine, the CDR3 has 15 residues. Only CDR3 DNA remains: 45 bases, in frame from the first base. Ends trimmed: V by 3 bases, J by 4 bases; bases unmatched to a gene: 8. The sample comes from a study of T cells after yellow fever vaccination (dated by TCRdb to the late 2010s). For the wider study: The SMART-Seq v4 Ultra Low Input RNA kit was used to prepare libraries from fractions with low cell numbers. Blood samples were taken at several timepoints before and after primary and secondary immunization, and bulk PBMC replicates and cell subsets were isolated. To follow T-cell clones before and after both primary and booster YFV17D yellow fever vaccination, bulk TCR alpha and beta repertoires underwent longitudinal sequencing. Two healthy male donors, one aged 18 to 30 and one aged 30 to 40 years, made up the cohort. Broader findings and caveats from the paper: A small fraction of clonotypes appeared in both the CD4 and CD8 compartments, likely as a result of convergent recombination. Because only two donors were included in the study, the extent to which the findings can be generalized is limited. Computational filtering was required because FACS-sorted repertoires could contain abundant contaminating clonotypes from the bulk population. After the booster, most clones that had expanded after primary vaccination were detected again (around 95% of CD4 and over 75% of CD8), suggesting broad maintenance of memory. Compared with the primary T-cell response, the secondary T-cell response was weaker but faster, peaking on day 5 rather than day 15.

TCR cDNA was synthesized by 5'RACE template switching, through which a universal primer site and unique molecular identifiers were introduced. Priming for cDNA synthesis came from both the TCR alpha and TCR beta constant segments. Library amplification involved two PCR steps, and the second step added sample barcodes and sequencing adapters. Sequencing of libraries was done on Illumina HiSeq 2500 (2x100 bp) or NovaSeq (2x150 bp). The published analysis was carried out like this. MIGEC handled demultiplexing of reads and collapsing into UMI consensus sequences, while MiXCR performed V(D)J alignment. Using edgeR on replicate PBMC samples, clonotypes were called vaccine-responding if FDR was below 0.01 and the log2 fold change was above 5 up to day 15. CD4 or CD8 identity was assigned to each bulk clonotype according to whether the clonotype was present at higher abundance in the sequenced CD4 repertoire or the sequenced CD8 repertoire. The raw public data were reprocessed by TCRdb itself: fastp quality trimming at Q25, MiXCR clonotype calling, in-frame beta chains only. Each record represents a unique CDR3 protein, reported with the most common genes and DNA among its rows. The V and J calls, along with clone size, are taken from TCRdb and not from the paper's own processing. For this sample the table gives approximately 550,000 distinct CDR3 sequences, of which 15% to 20% were detected only once. The ten largest account for 14% of the sample.

The treatment or condition label for this specimen denotes: live attenuated yellow fever vaccine strain. Two biological replicates of bulk PBMCs were collected at each blood-draw timepoint. PBMCs were isolated from peripheral blood using a standard Ficoll-Paque protocol. TriZol was used to extract RNA from bulk PBMCs, CD4 and CD8 fractions, and dextramer-positive and dextramer-negative fractions. The sample was PBMCs, taken 15 days after the yellow fever booster vaccination. Recombination connected TRBV12-3 or TRBV12-4 to TRBJ2-7, and 8 junction bases match TRBD2. This receptor was taken from a man aged 25-45 years who received the YFV17D yellow fever vaccine. The CDR3 protein is CASSFRGSGTYEQYF. The bases are TGTGCCAGCAGTTTCCGGGGTAGCGGGACGTACGAGCAGTACTTC.